Listed below are T cell receptor beta chains from one sample, sequenced in a study of immune heterogeneity within non-small cell lung tumors. Using its own MiXCR run on the multiplex PCR reads, TCRdb lists one record per CDR3 protein. The sample consists of some 2,700 distinct CDR3 sequences, 50% to 60% of them appearing once. Specimen: lung tumor tissue. The receptors were sampled from a man between 65 and 85 years old with non-small cell lung cancer. Both conserved end residues are part of each CDR3. A D gene is named only where the DNA matches it firmly. Clone size, where shown, is once, few, many, or a class for clones that have expanded.

clone_size: few
j_call: TRBJ1-2
v_call: TRBV30
cdr3_length: 11
d_call: .
cdr3_nt: TGTGCCTGGCAGGTGAACTATGGCTACACCTTC
cdr3_aa: CAWQVNYGYTF

clone_size: .
j_call: TRBJ2-7
v_call: TRBV6-2/TRBV6-3
cdr3_length: 11
d_call: .
cdr3_nt: TGTGCCAGCAGTCCCCTGCGCGAGCAGTACTTC
cdr3_aa: CASSPLREQYF

clone_size: large
j_call: TRBJ2-3
v_call: TRBV6-2/TRBV6-3
cdr3_length: 13
d_call: .
cdr3_nt: TGTGCCAGCAGTTACTCGGGACGGGGTACGCAGTATTTT
cdr3_aa: CASSYSGRGTQYF

clone_size: hyperexpanded
j_call: TRBJ2-6
v_call: TRBV28
cdr3_length: 17
d_call: .
cdr3_nt: TGTGCCAGCAGTTTACGCGGTACTCCACTCTGGGCCAACGTCCTGACTTTC
cdr3_aa: CASSLRGTPLWANVLTF

clone_size: .
j_call: TRBJ2-1
v_call: TRBV19
cdr3_length: 15
d_call: .
cdr3_nt: TGTGCCAGTACCCCGGACTATGGCTCCTACAATGAGCAGTTCTTC
cdr3_aa: CASTPDYGSYNEQFF

clone_size: few
j_call: TRBJ1-2
v_call: TRBV20-1
cdr3_length: 11
d_call: .
cdr3_nt: TGCAGTGCTAGAGGGGGTAATGGCTACACCTTC
cdr3_aa: CSARGGNGYTF

clone_size: .
j_call: TRBJ1-2
v_call: TRBV5-1
cdr3_length: 16
d_call: .
cdr3_nt: TGCGCCAGCAGCTTGGAAGGTACGGGAATTAACTATGGCTACACCTTC
cdr3_aa: CASSLEGTGINYGYTF

clone_size: .
j_call: TRBJ1-6
v_call: TRBV6-1
cdr3_length: 13
d_call: .
cdr3_nt: TGTGCCAGCAGTTCACACAATAATTCACCCCTCCACTTT
cdr3_aa: CASSSHNNSPLHF

clone_size: .
j_call: TRBJ2-3
v_call: TRBV27
cdr3_length: 14
d_call: .
cdr3_nt: TGTGCCAGCAGTACGCGACTAGACACAGATACGCAGTATTTT
cdr3_aa: CASSTRLDTDTQYF

clone_size: .
j_call: TRBJ2-7
v_call: TRBV28
cdr3_length: 12
d_call: TRBD1
cdr3_nt: TGTGCCAGCACCACCAGGGGGCACGAGCAGTACTTC
cdr3_aa: CASTTRGHEQYF